These T cell receptor beta chains were read from a single sample in a study of T cells after yellow fever vaccination. TCRdb reprocessed the 5' RACE reads with MiXCR, giving one entry per CDR3 protein. The sample carries under 350,000 distinct CDR3 sequences, 4.1% recorded once. Material: PBMCs, obtained 5 days after the yellow fever booster vaccination. These TCRs come from a man aged 18 to 29 who received the YFV17D yellow fever vaccine. Both conserved end residues are part of each CDR3. D genes are given only for firm matches.

TRBV7-2	NA	CASSRTYGQTTEAFF
TRBV28	NA	CASSPPAGEEGYTF
TRBV7-8	NA	CASSLGPDTQYF
TRBV20-1	NA	CSAPINGPPGNGYTF
TRBV30	NA	CAWGREKTNYGYTF
TRBV12-3/TRBV12-4	TRBD2	CASSTWTSGGHAPLNTGELFF
TRBV5-1	NA	CASSPPGGGNEQFF
TRBV11-2	TRBD1	CASSLGGQGQAFF
TRBV11-2	TRBD1	CASSYITGVQNTEAFF
TRBV7-2	NA	CASSLAGGHRKAQYF
TRBV5-1	TRBD1	CASSAGTGNQPQHF
TRBV5-4	NA	CASSLGGRFLNTEAFF
TRBV7-2	TRBD1	CASSPRTGGPTGELFF
TRBV12-3/TRBV12-4	NA	CASTPMREYSTDTQYF
TRBV12-3/TRBV12-4	NA	CASSFWGNTEAFF
TRBV6-5	TRBD1	CASSYLNRGAGNTIYF
TRBV12-3/TRBV12-4	NA	CASSLFPSGGYTF
TRBV10-3	TRBD1	CAIAGQGAGANVLTF
TRBV12-3/TRBV12-4	NA	CASSRQASGTQYF
TRBV5-4	TRBD2	CASRRAGGPSYEQYF